This is a list of T cell receptor beta chains from one sample in a study of early T cells in non-severe SARS-CoV-2 infection. TCRdb ran MiXCR on the 5' RACE reads and lists one entry per CDR3 protein. Counted here are under 60,000 distinct CDR3 sequences, less than 15% occurring once; the ten biggest clones make up roughly 10%. Sequences were obtained from whole blood. These receptors originate from an adult who was a healthcare worker with PCR-confirmed SARS-CoV-2 infection or an uninfected control (not recorded which). Both conserved end residues are part of each CDR3. A D gene is named only where the DNA matches it firmly. Expanded clones are given a class, and other clones once, few, many or no size at all.

cdr3_aa	cdr3_nt	d_call	j_call	v_call	clone_size
CASSVVQPQHF	TGTGCCAGCAGTGTTGTTCAGCCCCAGCATTTT	.	TRBJ1-5	TRBV6-1	.
CASSPAWNTEAFF	TGTGCCAGCAGCCCGGCCTGGAACACTGAAGCTTTCTTT	.	TRBJ1-1	TRBV11-2	many
CASSLSRHLSGNTIYF	TGTGCCAGCAGCTTAAGTCGCCACCTCTCTGGAAACACCATATATTTT	.	TRBJ1-3	TRBV7-9	many
CSVERDADTQYF	TGCAGCGTTGAAAGGGATGCAGATACGCAGTATTTT	.	TRBJ2-3	TRBV29-1	many
CAIRDDSYNEQFF	TGTGCCATCCGGGACGACTCCTACAATGAGCAGTTCTTC	.	TRBJ2-1	TRBV24-1	many
CASSVAGPIMNTEAFF	TGTGCCAGCAGCGTAGCAGGGCCTATAATGAACACTGAAGCTTTCTTT	.	TRBJ1-1	TRBV9	.
CATSDRGQSSEAFF	TGTGCCACCTCGGACAGGGGGCAGAGCTCTGAAGCTTTCTTT	TRBD1	TRBJ1-1	TRBV10-3	few
CASRSDMIRSGANVLTF	TGTGCCAGCAGATCCGACATGATCCGTTCTGGGGCCAACGTCCTGACTTTC	.	TRBJ2-6	TRBV6-5	.
CASRHLGDGEAFF	TGTGCCAGCAGACATTTAGGGGACGGTGAAGCTTTCTTT	.	TRBJ1-1	TRBV27	many
CASSSRTGNTGELFF	TGTGCCAGCAGCTCCAGGACAGGGAACACCGGGGAGCTGTTTTTT	TRBD1	TRBJ2-2	TRBV7-6	many
CASSSPTGAGEAFF	TGTGCCAGCAGCTCCCCTACGGGGGCAGGTGAAGCTTTCTTT	.	TRBJ1-1	TRBV7-9	few
CASKQGEDTEAFF	TGTGCCAGTAAACAGGGAGAGGACACTGAAGCTTTCTTT	.	TRBJ1-1	TRBV18	.
CASSFRSEKGYF	TGTGCCAGCAGTTTTAGATCTGAGAAAGGGTACTTC	.	TRBJ2-5	TRBV12-3/TRBV12-4	many
CASSSGQAPGANVLTF	TGTGCCAGCAGCTCGGGACAGGCGCCTGGGGCCAACGTCCTGACTTTC	TRBD1	TRBJ2-6	TRBV7-9	.
CASSTSGTARGEQYF	TGTGCCAGCAGTACGTCCGGGACAGCTAGGGGCGAGCAGTACTTC	TRBD1	TRBJ2-7	TRBV28	.
CASSEKTVTGELFF	TGTGCCAGCAGTGAAAAGACGGTCACCGGGGAGCTGTTTTTT	.	TRBJ2-2	TRBV2	.
CASSPGQQNSPLHF	TGTGCCAGCAGTCCGGGACAGCAGAATTCACCCCTCCACTTT	TRBD1	TRBJ1-6	TRBV2	.
CASRRLAGGLEQYF	TGTGCCAGCAGACGCTTGGCAGGGGGCCTCGAGCAGTACTTC	TRBD1	TRBJ2-7	TRBV28	few
CASSPRTGGMNTEAFF	TGTGCCAGCAGTCCCCGGACAGGGGGTATGAACACTGAAGCTTTCTTT	TRBD1	TRBJ1-1	TRBV6-1	many
CASSAGTDNGYTF	TGTGCCAGCAGTGCAGGGACAGACAATGGCTACACCTTC	TRBD1	TRBJ1-2	TRBV2	.
CASSLDSGLGYTF	TGTGCCAGCAGTTTAGACAGCGGACTTGGCTACACCTTC	.	TRBJ1-2	TRBV12-3/TRBV12-4	many
CASSFSQSSYNEQFF	TGTGCCAGCAGCTTCTCGCAGAGCTCCTACAATGAGCAGTTCTTC	.	TRBJ2-1	TRBV7-2	.
CASSPDRRYGYTF	TGTGCCAGCAGCCCGGACAGGAGATATGGCTACACCTTC	TRBD1	TRBJ1-2	TRBV3-1	.
CSARIPLRGRNTEAFF	TGCAGTGCTAGGATCCCCCTACGGGGCCGGAACACTGAAGCTTTCTTT	.	TRBJ1-1	TRBV20-1	few
CASSYQGVTEAFF	TGTGCCAGCAGTTACCAGGGGGTGACTGAAGCTTTCTTT	TRBD1	TRBJ1-1	TRBV6-5	many
CASSYNEGNQPQHF	TGTGCCAGCAGTTATAACGAAGGGAATCAGCCCCAGCATTTT	.	TRBJ1-5	TRBV6-5	.
CASSDRTNTEAFF	TGCGCCAGCAGTGACCGGACTAACACTGAAGCTTTCTTT	.	TRBJ1-1	TRBV10-2	many
CASSLTTTTSYNEQFF	TGCGCCAGCAGCCTGACTACTACGACATCCTACAATGAGCAGTTCTTC	.	TRBJ2-1	TRBV4-1	many
CSVEERESGNEQFF	TGCAGCGTTGAAGAAAGGGAAAGTGGCAATGAGCAGTTCTTC	.	TRBJ2-1	TRBV29-1	.
CSVERAVGVDTQYF	TGCAGCGTTGAAAGAGCGGTTGGGGTTGATACGCAGTATTTT	.	TRBJ2-3	TRBV29-1	once
CSASERVRTEAFF	TGCAGTGCTAGCGAAAGGGTGCGAACTGAAGCTTTCTTT	.	TRBJ1-1	TRBV20-1	.
CASSPPTRPNNEQFF	TGTGCCAGCAGCCCACCGACCAGACCGAACAATGAGCAGTTCTTC	.	TRBJ2-1	TRBV7-9	few
CASSDNPSSTDTQYF	TGCGCCAGCAGTGACAATCCCTCTAGCACAGATACGCAGTATTTT	.	TRBJ2-3	TRBV10-1	many